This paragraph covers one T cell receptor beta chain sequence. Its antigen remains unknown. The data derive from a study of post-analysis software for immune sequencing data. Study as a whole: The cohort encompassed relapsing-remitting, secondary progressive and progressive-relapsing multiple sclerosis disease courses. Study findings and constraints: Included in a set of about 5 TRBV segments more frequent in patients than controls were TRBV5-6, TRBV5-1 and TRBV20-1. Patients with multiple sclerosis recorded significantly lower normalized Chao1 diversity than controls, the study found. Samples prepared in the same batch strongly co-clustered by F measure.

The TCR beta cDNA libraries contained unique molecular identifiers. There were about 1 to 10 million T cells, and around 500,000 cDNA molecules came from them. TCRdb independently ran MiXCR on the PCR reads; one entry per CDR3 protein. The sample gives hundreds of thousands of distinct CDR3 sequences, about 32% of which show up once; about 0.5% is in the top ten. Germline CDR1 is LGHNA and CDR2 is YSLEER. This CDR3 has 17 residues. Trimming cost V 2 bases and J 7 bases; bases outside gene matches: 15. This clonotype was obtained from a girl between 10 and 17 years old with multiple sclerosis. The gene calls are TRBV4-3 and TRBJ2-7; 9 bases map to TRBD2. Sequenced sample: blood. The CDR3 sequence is CASSQFAGGSGEREQYF. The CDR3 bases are TGCGCCAGCAGCCAATTCGCGGGAGGGTCCGGGGAGCGAGAGCAGTACTTC.